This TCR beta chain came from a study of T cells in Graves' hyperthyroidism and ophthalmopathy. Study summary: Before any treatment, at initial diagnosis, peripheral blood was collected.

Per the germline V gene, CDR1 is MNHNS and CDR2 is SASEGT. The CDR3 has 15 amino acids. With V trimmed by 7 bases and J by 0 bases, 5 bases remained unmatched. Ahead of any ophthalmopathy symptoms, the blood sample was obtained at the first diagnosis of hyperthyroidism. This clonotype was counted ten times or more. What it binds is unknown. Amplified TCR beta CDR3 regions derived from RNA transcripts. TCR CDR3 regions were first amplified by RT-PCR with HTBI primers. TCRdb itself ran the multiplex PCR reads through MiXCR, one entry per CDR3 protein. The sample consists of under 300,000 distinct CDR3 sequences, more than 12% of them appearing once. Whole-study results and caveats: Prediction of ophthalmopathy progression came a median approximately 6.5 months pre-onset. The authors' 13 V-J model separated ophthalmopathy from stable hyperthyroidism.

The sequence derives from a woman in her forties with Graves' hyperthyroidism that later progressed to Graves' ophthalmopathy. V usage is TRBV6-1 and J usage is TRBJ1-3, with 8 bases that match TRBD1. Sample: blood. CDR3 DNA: TGTGCCAGCACCCCCGGGACAGGCTCTGGAAACACCATATATTTT. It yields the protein CASTPGTGSGNTIYF.